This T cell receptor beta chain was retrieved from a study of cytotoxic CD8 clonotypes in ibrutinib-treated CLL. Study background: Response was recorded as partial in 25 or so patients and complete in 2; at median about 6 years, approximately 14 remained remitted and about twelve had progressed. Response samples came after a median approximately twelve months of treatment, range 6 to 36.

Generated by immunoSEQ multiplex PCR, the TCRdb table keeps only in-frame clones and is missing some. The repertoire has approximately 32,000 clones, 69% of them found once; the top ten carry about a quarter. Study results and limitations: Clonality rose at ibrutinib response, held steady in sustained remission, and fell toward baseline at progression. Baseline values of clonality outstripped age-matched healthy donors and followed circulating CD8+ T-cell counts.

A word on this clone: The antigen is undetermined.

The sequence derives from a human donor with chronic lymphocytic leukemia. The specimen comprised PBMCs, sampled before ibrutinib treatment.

The CDR3 DNA follows: TGCGCCAGCAGCTTGAGAGTGGGGCCCAGCACTGAAGCTTTCTTT. Protein: CASSLRVGPSTEAFF. This sequence joins TRBV5-1 and TRBJ1-1, with a possible D match to TRBD1 (5 bases). The germline CDR1 and CDR2 sequences are SGHRS and YFSETQ. The CDR3 is made up of 15 amino acids. V lost 1 base, J lost 4 bases, and 14 bases lay in between.